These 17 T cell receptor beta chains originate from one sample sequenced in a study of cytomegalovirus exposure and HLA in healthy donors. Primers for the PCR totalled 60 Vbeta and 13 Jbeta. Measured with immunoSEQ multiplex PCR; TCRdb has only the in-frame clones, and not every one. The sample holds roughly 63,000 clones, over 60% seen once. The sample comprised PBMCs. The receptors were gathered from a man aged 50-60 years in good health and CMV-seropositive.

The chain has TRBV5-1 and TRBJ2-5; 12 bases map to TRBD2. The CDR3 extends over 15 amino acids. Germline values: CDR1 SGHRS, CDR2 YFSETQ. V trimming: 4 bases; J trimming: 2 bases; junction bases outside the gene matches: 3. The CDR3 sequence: CASSPGLAGQETQYF. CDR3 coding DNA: TGCGCCAGCAGCCCAGGACTAGCGGGGCAAGAGACCCAGTACTTC.

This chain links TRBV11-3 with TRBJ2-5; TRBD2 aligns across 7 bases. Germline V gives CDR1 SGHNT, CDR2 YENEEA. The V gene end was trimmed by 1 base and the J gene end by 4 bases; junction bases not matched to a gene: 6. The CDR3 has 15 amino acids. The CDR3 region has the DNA TGTGCCAGCAGCTTAGCACGGGGGGAGAGAGAGACCCAGTACTTC. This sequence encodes CASSLARGERETQYF. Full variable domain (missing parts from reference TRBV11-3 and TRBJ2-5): EAGVVQSPRYKIIEKKQPVAFWCNPISGHNTLYWYLQNLGQGPELLIRYENEEAVDDSQLPKDRFSAERLKGVDSTLKIQPAELGDSAVYLCASSLARGERETQYFGPGTRLLVL.

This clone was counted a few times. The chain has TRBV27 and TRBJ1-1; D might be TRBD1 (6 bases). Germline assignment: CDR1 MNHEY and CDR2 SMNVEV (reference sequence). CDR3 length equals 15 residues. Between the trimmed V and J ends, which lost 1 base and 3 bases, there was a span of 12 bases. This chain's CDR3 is CASSLYPGAYTEAFF. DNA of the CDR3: TGTGCCAGCAGTTTATACCCAGGGGCTTACACTGAAGCTTTCTTT.

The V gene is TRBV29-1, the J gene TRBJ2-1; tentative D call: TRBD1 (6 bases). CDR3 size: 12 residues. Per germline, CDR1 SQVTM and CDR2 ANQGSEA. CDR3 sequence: CTFWGRDNEQFF. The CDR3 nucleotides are TGCACCTTCTGGGGGCGGGACAATGAGCAGTTCTTC.

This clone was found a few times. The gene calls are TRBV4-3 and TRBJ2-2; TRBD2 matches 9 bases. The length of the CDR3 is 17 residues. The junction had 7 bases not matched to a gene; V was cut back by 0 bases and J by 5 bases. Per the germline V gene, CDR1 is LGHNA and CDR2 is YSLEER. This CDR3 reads CASSQDGGGAGTGELFF. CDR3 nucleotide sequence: TGCGCCAGCAGCCAAGATGGCGGGGGGGCCGGAACCGGGGAGCTGTTTTTT.

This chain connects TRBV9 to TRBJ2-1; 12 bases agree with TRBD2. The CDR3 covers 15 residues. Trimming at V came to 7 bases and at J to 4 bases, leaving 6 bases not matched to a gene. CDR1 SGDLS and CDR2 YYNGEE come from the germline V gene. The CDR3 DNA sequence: TGTGCCAGCGGCCCGACTAGCGGGGGATACAATGAGCAGTTCTTC. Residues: CASGPTSGGYNEQFF. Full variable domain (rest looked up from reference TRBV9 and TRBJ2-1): DSGVTQTPKHLITATGQRVTLRCSPRSGDLSVYWYQQSLDQGLQFLIQYYNGEERAKGNILERFSAQQFPDLHSELNLSSLELGDSALYFCASGPTSGGYNEQFFGPGTRLTVL.

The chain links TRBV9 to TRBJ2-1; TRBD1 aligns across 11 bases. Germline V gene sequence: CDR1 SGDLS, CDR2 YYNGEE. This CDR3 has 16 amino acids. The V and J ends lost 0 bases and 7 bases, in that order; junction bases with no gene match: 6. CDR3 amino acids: CASSVAGGQGVNEQFF. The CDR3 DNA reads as TGTGCCAGCAGCGTAGCTGGGGGACAGGGGGTTAATGAGCAGTTCTTC. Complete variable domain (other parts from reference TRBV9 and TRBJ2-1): DSGVTQTPKHLITATGQRVTLRCSPRSGDLSVYWYQQSLDQGLQFLIQYYNGEERAKGNILERFSAQQFPDLHSELNLSSLELGDSALYFCASSVAGGQGVNEQFFGPGTRLTVL.

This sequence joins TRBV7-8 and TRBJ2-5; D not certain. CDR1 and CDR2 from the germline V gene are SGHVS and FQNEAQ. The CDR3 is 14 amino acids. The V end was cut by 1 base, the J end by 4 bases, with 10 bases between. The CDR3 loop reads CASSLVTSGETQYF. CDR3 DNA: TGTGCCAGCAGCTTAGTCACAAGTGGAGAGACCCAGTACTTC.

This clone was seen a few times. The CDR3 DNA reads as TGCGCCAGCAGAGGGCTAGCGGGAAGCTCCTACAATGAGCAGTTCTTC. As protein: CASRGLAGSSYNEQFF. The chain employs TRBV5-1 and TRBJ2-1, with 9 bases fitting TRBD2. The germline CDR1 and CDR2 sequences are SGHRS and YFSETQ. The CDR3 runs 16 residues. Trimming cost V 5 bases and J 0 bases; bases outside gene matches: 6. Looking up the rest from reference TRBV5-1 and TRBJ2-1 gives the full variable domain: KAGVTQTPRYLIKTRGQQVTLSCSPISGHRSVSWYQQTPGQGLQFLFEYFSETQRNKGNFPGRFSGRQFSNSRSEMNVSTLELGDSALYLCASRGLAGSSYNEQFFGPGTRLTVL.

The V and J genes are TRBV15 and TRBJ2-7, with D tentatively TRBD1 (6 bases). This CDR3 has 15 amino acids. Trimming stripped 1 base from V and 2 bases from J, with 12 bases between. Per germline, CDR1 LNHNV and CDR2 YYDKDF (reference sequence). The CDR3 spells CATSRASAGAYEQYF. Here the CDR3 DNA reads TGTGCCACCAGCAGAGCCTCGGCAGGGGCCTACGAGCAGTACTTC.

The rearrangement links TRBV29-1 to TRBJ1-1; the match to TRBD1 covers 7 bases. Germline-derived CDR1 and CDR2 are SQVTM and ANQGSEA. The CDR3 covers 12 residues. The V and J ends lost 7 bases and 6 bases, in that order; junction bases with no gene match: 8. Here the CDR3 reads CSGIQGSPEAFF. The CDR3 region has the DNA TGCAGCGGGATACAGGGGAGCCCTGAAGCTTTCTTT.

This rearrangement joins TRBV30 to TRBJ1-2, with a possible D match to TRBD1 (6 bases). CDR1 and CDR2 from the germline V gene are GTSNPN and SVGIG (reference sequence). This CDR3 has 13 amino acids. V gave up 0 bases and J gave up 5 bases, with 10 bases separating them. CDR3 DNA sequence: TGTGCCTGGAGTGTGCCGGGACATTATGGCTACACCTTC. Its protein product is CAWSVPGHYGYTF.

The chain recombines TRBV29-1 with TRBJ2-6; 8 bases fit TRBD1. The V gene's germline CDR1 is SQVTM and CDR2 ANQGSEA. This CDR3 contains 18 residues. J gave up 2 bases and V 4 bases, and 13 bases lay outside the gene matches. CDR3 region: CSVASSGTGGTGANVLTF. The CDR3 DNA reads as TGCAGCGTTGCCTCCTCCGGGACAGGAGGAACTGGGGCCAACGTCCTGACTTTC.

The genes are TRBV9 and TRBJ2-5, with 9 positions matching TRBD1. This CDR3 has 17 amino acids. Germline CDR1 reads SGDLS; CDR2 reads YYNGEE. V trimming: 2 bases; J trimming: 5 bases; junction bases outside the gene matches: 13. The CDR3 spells CASSVSPGQGGSETQYF. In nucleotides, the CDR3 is TGTGCCAGCAGCGTTTCACCGGGACAGGGTGGATCGGAGACCCAGTACTTC.

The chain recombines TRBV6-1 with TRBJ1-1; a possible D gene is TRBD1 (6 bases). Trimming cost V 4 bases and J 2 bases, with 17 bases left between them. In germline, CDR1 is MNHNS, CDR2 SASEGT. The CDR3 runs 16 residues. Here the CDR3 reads CASSAILDSRNTEAFF. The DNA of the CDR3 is TGTGCCAGCAGTGCCATACTGGACAGCCGAAACACTGAAGCTTTCTTT.

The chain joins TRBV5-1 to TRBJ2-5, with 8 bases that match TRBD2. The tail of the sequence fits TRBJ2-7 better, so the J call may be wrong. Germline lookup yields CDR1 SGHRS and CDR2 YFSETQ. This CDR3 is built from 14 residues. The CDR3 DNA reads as TGCGCCAGCGTCCCGGGACTAGAGTACCACGAGCAGTACTTC. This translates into CASVPGLEYHEQYF.

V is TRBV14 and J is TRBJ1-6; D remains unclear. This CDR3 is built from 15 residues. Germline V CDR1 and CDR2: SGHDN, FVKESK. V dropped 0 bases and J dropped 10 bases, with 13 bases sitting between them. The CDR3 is CASSQDRGRRSPLHF. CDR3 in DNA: TGTGCCAGCAGCCAAGATAGAGGCAGGAGGTCACCCCTCCACTTT. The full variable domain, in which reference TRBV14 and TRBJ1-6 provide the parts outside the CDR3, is EAGVTQFPSHSVIEKGQTVTLRCDPISGHDNLYWYRRVMGKEIKFLLHFVKESKQDESGMPNNRFLAERTGGTYSTLKVQPAELEDSGVYFCASSQDRGRRSPLHFGNGTRLTVT.